One and the same sample provided the 27 T cell receptor beta chains below, sequenced in a study of T cells in Graves' hyperthyroidism and ophthalmopathy. Amplification yielded TCR beta CDR3 regions, with RNA transcripts as the source. The TCR CDR3 first-round RT-PCR relied on the HTBI primer set. Each CDR3 protein is one row after TCRdb ran MiXCR on the multiplex PCR reads. The sample lists a few hundred thousand distinct CDR3 sequences, about 20% seen once, with around 4% in the top ten. The specimen sequenced was blood. Receptors were obtained from a woman aged 18-29 years with Graves' hyperthyroidism.

The V and J genes are TRBV15 and TRBJ1-2; TRBD1 might be the D (5 bases). CDR1 and CDR2 (germline): LNHNV, YYDKDF (reference sequence). The CDR3 extends over 14 amino acids. Trimming took 1 base from V and 3 from J, leaving 9 bases between them. The CDR3, as DNA: TGTGCCACCAGCAGAGGGGGCGGCCACTATGGCTACACCTTC. It is translated as CATSRGGGHYGYTF.

This clonotype was seen many times. This rearrangement joins TRBV6-1 to TRBJ2-2; a possible D gene is TRBD1 (5 bases). Trimming removed 1 base from V and 4 bases from J, with 13 bases in between. The germline V gene encodes CDR1 MNHNS and CDR2 SASEGT. This CDR3 spans 16 amino acids. The CDR3 nucleotides read TGTGCCAGCAGTGAAGAAATGGGCAGGGCCACCGGGGAGCTGTTTTTT. It specifies CASSEEMGRATGELFF.

This clonotype appeared many times. V usage is TRBV7-2 and J usage is TRBJ2-7; D gene ambiguous. Deletions cut 5 bases from V and 0 bases from J, with 8 bases between. The CDR3 runs 13 residues. Per germline, CDR1 SGHTA and CDR2 FQGNSA. This CDR3 reads CASSPRSSYEQYF. In DNA form, the CDR3 reads TGTGCCAGCAGCCCTCGGAGCTCCTACGAGCAGTACTTC.

Ten or more counts support this clonotype. The genes are TRBV9 and TRBJ2-5; D is possibly TRBD1 (5 bases). This CDR3 region has 15 residues. The V end lost 1 base, the J end lost 7 bases, and 17 bases lay between the germline ends. Germline V gene sequence: CDR1 SGDLS, CDR2 YYNGEE. CDR3 amino acids: CASSVRGDSWGTQYF. DNA of the CDR3: TGTGCCAGCAGCGTACGAGGAGACAGCTGGGGGACCCAGTACTTC. The full variable domain, with the rest looked up from reference TRBV9 and TRBJ2-5, is DSGVTQTPKHLITATGQRVTLRCSPRSGDLSVYWYQQSLDQGLQFLIQYYNGEERAKGNILERFSAQQFPDLHSELNLSSLELGDSALYFCASSVRGDSWGTQYFGPGTRLLVL.

The chain links TRBV12-3 or TRBV12-4 to TRBJ2-7, with 7 positions matching TRBD2. V lost 8 bases, J lost 2 bases, and 12 bases stayed unmatched. This CDR3 spans 15 amino acids. The CDR3 region has the DNA TGTGCCAGCCGACCGAGGGAGGGCCCCACCTACGAGCAGTACTTC. Protein product: CASRPREGPTYEQYF.

This clonotype occurred many times. This CDR3 reads CAISEGIRGYEQYF. The CDR3 DNA reads TGTGCCATCAGTGAGGGGATAAGGGGCTACGAGCAGTACTTC. The chain couples TRBV10-3 to TRBJ2-7, with a possible D match to TRBD1 (5 bases). Germline V gives CDR1 ENHRY, CDR2 SYGVKD. The CDR3 consists of 14 residues. The V end was cut by 2 bases, the J end by 3 bases, with 11 bases between.

The CDR3 DNA follows: TGCAGCGTTAGGGTCCGGACGGGCGAGCAGTACTTC. Protein product: CSVRVRTGEQYF. V and J are TRBV29-1 and TRBJ2-7; no clear D gene. CDR1 and CDR2 from the germline V gene are SQVTM and ANQGSEA. V was clipped by 5 bases and J by 6 bases, with 14 bases between them. CDR3 length: 12 residues.

This clonotype was observed many times. The chain combines TRBV12-3 or TRBV12-4 with TRBJ2-5, with D possibly TRBD2 on 5 matching bases. The V end was cut by 5 bases, the J end by 5 bases, with 15 bases between. The CDR3 has 14 amino acids. The CDR3 reads CASSPKFGMETQYF. CDR3 nucleotides: TGTGCCAGCAGTCCCAAATTCGGGATGGAGACCCAGTACTTC.

In its sample, this clonotype was seen many times. The rearrangement links TRBV12-3 or TRBV12-4 to TRBJ2-7; 8 bases align to TRBD1. This CDR3 has 15 amino acids. With 5 bases clipped from V and 2 bases from J, the junction kept 8 bases outside the gene matches. Here the CDR3 reads CASSEDRAGTYEQYF. For the CDR3, the DNA is TGTGCCAGCAGTGAGGACAGGGCTGGAACCTACGAGCAGTACTTC.

The rearrangement joins TRBV6-1 to TRBJ2-7; D is uncertain. V dropped 4 bases and J dropped 1 base, with 11 bases sitting between them. From germline, CDR1 is MNHNS and CDR2 SASEGT. CDR3 size: 14 residues. The CDR3 DNA follows: TGTGCCAGCAGTGCCTCTCTGATTTCCTACGAGCAGTACTTC. Protein: CASSASLISYEQYF.

This clonotype was counted at least ten times. J is TRBJ1-5 and V is TRBV20-1, with TRBD1 as a possible D gene (6 bases). From germline, CDR1 is DFQATT and CDR2 SNEGSKA (reference sequence). Trimming took off 4 bases at V and 3 bases at J, with 13 bases between the two ends. There are 14 residues in the CDR3. CDR3 nucleotide sequence: TGCAGTGCTACCCAGGGGTCTCTCAATCAGCCCCAGCATTTT. Its protein product is CSATQGSLNQPQHF.

This sequence joins TRBV11-2 and TRBJ1-1; 8 bases fit TRBD1. The germline CDR1 and CDR2 sequences are SGHAT and FQNNGV. V lost 5 bases and J lost 0; bases outside the gene matches: 5. The length of the CDR3 is 15 residues. CDR3 in DNA: TGTGCCAGCAGCGGAGCAGGGGGCCTGAACACTGAAGCTTTCTTT. As protein: CASSGAGGLNTEAFF.

This clonotype was seen repeatedly, ten times or more. The chain uses TRBV7-8 and TRBJ1-5; D perhaps matches TRBD1 (5 bases). The CDR3 totals 15 residues. V was cut by 5 bases and J by 5 bases, with 16 bases left in between. Germline V gives CDR1 SGHVS, CDR2 FQNEAQ. CDR3 sequence reads: CASSEMGTLHQPQHF. The CDR3 nucleotides are TGTGCCAGCAGCGAGATGGGGACCCTCCATCAGCCCCAGCATTTT. Full variable domain (remainder filled in from reference TRBV7-8 and TRBJ1-5): GAGVSQSPRYKVAKRGQDVALRCDPISGHVSLFWYQQALGQGPEFLTYFQNEAQLDKSGLPSDRFFAERPEGSVSTLKIQRTQQEDSAVYLCASSEMGTLHQPQHFGDGTRLSIL.

The V gene is TRBV7-9, the J gene TRBJ1-5; no clear D. This CDR3 region has 15 residues. The V end lost 1 base, the J end lost 4 bases, and 11 bases lay between the germline ends. CDR1 SEHNR and CDR2 FQNEAQ come from the germline V gene (reference sequence). The DNA of the CDR3 is TGTGCCAGCAGCTTAGGTCTGGCTGGAAATCAGCCCCAGCATTTT. It is translated as CASSLGLAGNQPQHF.

This clonotype was counted ten times or more. This chain joins TRBV28 and TRBJ2-2; TRBD2 agrees at 9 bases. After removal of 1 base from V and 0 bases from J, the junction contained 9 bases not matched to a gene. The CDR3 loop spans 19 amino acids. Per germline, CDR1 MDHEN and CDR2 SYDVKM. In nucleotides, the CDR3 is TGTGCCAGCAGTTTATTATGGAGCGGGGGGACCTCGAACACCGGGGAGCTGTTTTTT. Translating gives CASSLLWSGGTSNTGELFF.

The chain joins TRBV5-1 to TRBJ2-2, with D unresolved. The CDR3 loop spans 16 amino acids. The germline CDR1 and CDR2 sequences are SGHRS and YFSETQ. Trimming shortened V by 6 bases and J by 0 bases, and 15 bases separated the two germline ends. The CDR3 coding sequence is TGCGCCAGCACCCGAGGTTCAGGTTCGAACACCGGGGAGCTGTTTTTT. Protein product: CASTRGSGSNTGELFF.

This clonotype was counted ten times or more. The chain couples TRBV20-1 to TRBJ2-5, with TRBD1 matching 8 bases. The V segment lost 5 bases and the J segment 1 base; nucleotides outside the gene matches: 3. The germline CDR1 and CDR2 sequences are DFQATT and SNEGSKA (reference sequence). The CDR3 is made up of 13 amino acids. CDR3 DNA sequence: TGCAGTGCTCGCGGACAGGGCCAAGAGACCCAGTACTTC. Translating it yields CSARGQGQETQYF.

Many counts were recorded for this clonotype. The CDR3 sequence: CASSPPARGPGETQYF. The CDR3, as DNA: TGTGCCAGCTCACCACCGGCTAGGGGCCCTGGGGAGACCCAGTACTTC. V usage is TRBV18 and J usage is TRBJ2-5, with TRBD1 as a possible D gene (5 bases). Germline-derived CDR1 and CDR2 are KGHSH and LQKENI. The length of the CDR3 is 16 residues. The V end lost 0 bases, the J end lost 5 bases, and 16 bases lay between the germline ends.

The CDR3, as DNA: TGTGCCAGCAGTTATATCATAGCCGGCAGGGGGAAGACCGGGGAGCTGTTTTTT. It is translated as CASSYIIAGRGKTGELFF. The chain combines TRBV6-2 or TRBV6-3 with TRBJ2-2, with 7 bases lining up with TRBD1. The CDR3 contains 18 residues. Germline CDR1 MNHEY, CDR2 SVGEGT. With V trimmed by 3 bases and J by 5 bases, 15 bases remained unmatched.

The chain uses TRBV25-1 and TRBJ2-2; 15 nucleotides match TRBD2. CDR3 length: 17 residues. V lost 8 bases to trimming and J lost 0 bases; unmatched junction nucleotides: 4. Germline V gene data show CDR1 as MGHDK and CDR2 as SYGVNS. This chain's CDR3 is CASGGLAGGSNTGELFF. For the CDR3, the DNA is TGTGCCAGCGGGGGACTAGCGGGGGGTTCGAACACCGGGGAGCTGTTTTTT.

The CDR3 region has the DNA TGTGCCAGCCAATCGACAGGACTCGGGGAGCTGTTTTTT. It codes for CASQSTGLGELFF. The rearrangement joins TRBV6-2 or TRBV6-3 to TRBJ2-2, with D possibly being TRBD1 (6 bases). Germline V gene lookup returns CDR1 MNHEY and CDR2 SVGEGT. The CDR3 contains 13 residues. V lost 8 bases and J lost 7, with 14 bases in between.

This clonotype was counted only a few times. The CDR3 protein is CASSSPGTVSYNSPLHF. The CDR3 coding sequence is TGTGCCAGCAGTTCCCCCGGGACGGTCTCCTATAATTCACCCCTCCACTTT. V and J are TRBV27 and TRBJ1-6; D possibly corresponds to TRBD1 (5 bases). This CDR3 spans 17 amino acids. V was cut by 4 bases and J by 0 bases, with 13 bases left in between. Germline CDR1 and CDR2: MNHEY and SMNVEV (reference sequence).

This clonotype was found many times. DNA of the CDR3: TGTGCCAGCAGTTTAAGCCAAATCTACGAGCAGTACTTC. Protein product: CASSLSQIYEQYF. This chain joins TRBV28 and TRBJ2-7; no reliable D call. Germline loops: CDR1 MDHEN, CDR2 SYDVKM. Between the trimmed V and J ends, which lost 2 bases and 3 bases, there was a span of 8 bases. The CDR3 runs to 13 residues.

This clonotype occurred a few times. This may arise from a read error, as a much more abundant clone is one base away. This chain links TRBV5-1 with TRBJ2-2; the D gene could be TRBD1 or TRBD2 (7 bases each). The germline gives CDR1 SGHRS, CDR2 YFSETQ. The CDR3 covers 13 residues. The CDR3 region is CASSFRGGLELCF. For the CDR3, the DNA is TGCGCCAGCAGCTTCAGGGGGGGTTTGGAGCTGTGTTTT.

A word on this clonotype: The limits of the CDR3 on the DNA are not certain, so only TCRdb's listed CDR3 is given. The J gene is TRBJ1-6, the V gene TRBV12-3 or TRBV12-4. Including both end residues, the CDR3 is 14 amino acids long. The CDR3 loop reads CASSFGPGLSPLHF.

The chain uses TRBV6-5 and TRBJ1-3; TRBD1 matches at 9 bases. Germline CDR1 and CDR2: MNHEY and SVGAGI. CDR3 length: 15 amino acids. V trimming: 4 bases; J trimming: 4 bases; junction bases outside the gene matches: 5. CDR3 bases: TGTGCCAGCAGTTTCACAGGGGGCCTCGGAAACACCATATATTTT. Protein: CASSFTGGLGNTIYF.

The chain employs TRBV5-6 and TRBJ1-5; 10 bases align to TRBD1. CDR3 length: 18 residues. Trimming took 3 bases from V and 2 from J; bases not matched to a gene: 11. The germline V gene has CDR1 SGHDT and CDR2 YYEEEE. The CDR3 loop reads CASSSWTGGGYGNQPQHF. In DNA, the CDR3 is TGTGCCAGCAGCTCCTGGACAGGGGGGGGTTATGGCAATCAGCCCCAGCATTTT.